The 22 T cell receptor beta chains in this list originate from one sample, sequenced in a study of T cell responses to AZD1222 COVID-19 vaccine (dated by TCRdb to the early 2020s). The time point label of this sample denotes: baseline before first vaccination. The library was made by the immunoSEQ multiplex PCR assay. TCRdb re-hosts the immuneACCESS table, in-frame sequences only. Its copies lack some clones; in the studies checked, an unresolved V gene accounts for under half of them, and the cause for the rest is not known. The sample records around 140,000 clones, approximately 90% of which are singletons. 1.5% to 2% of the sample goes to the ten largest clones. The specimen comprised peripheral blood, sampled on day 0 of AZD1222 vaccination. The source of these receptors is an adult in good health.

The J gene is TRBJ1-5, the V gene TRBV27; perhaps TRBD1 as D (5 bases). The CDR3 spans 15 residues. The V end lost 3 bases, the J end lost 4 bases, and 13 bases lay between the germline ends. Germline assignment: CDR1 MNHEY and CDR2 SMNVEV (reference sequence). The CDR3 DNA sequence: TGTGCCAGCAGTTTCTCGGGGGGGTTAAATCAGCCCCAGCATTTT. It specifies CASSFSGGLNQPQHF.

The genes are TRBV11-1 and TRBJ2-1; 14 bases fit TRBD2. V shed 1 base, J shed 8 bases, and the junction held 4 bases outside the gene matches. Per germline, CDR1 SGHAT and CDR2 FQDESV (reference sequence). CDR3 size: 16 residues. The CDR3 coding sequence is TGTGCCAGCAGCTTAGAGGGACTAGCGGGAGTGTATGAGCAGTTCTTC. Protein: CASSLEGLAGVYEQFF.

V is TRBV5-3 and J is TRBJ2-3, with D possibly TRBD1 on 6 matching bases. TRBV5-3 is identified as an open reading frame with a role that is uncertain. V lost 3 bases, J lost 2 bases, and 13 bases lay in between. The CDR3 is 15 residues long. CDR3: CARSWQGTYTDTQYF. In DNA, the CDR3 is TGTGCCAGAAGCTGGCAGGGGACATACACAGATACGCAGTATTTT.

The chain links TRBV11-3 to TRBJ1-1; TRBD1 is a possible D gene (5 bases). Germline V lookup: CDR1 SGHNT, CDR2 YENEEA. The CDR3 loop spans 15 amino acids. V was trimmed by 0 bases and J by 6 bases, leaving 14 bases between them. DNA for the CDR3: TGTGCCAGCAGCTTAGATGGACAAGCGGGGTCTGAAGCTTTCTTT. This translates into CASSLDGQAGSEAFF. Together with reference TRBV11-3 and TRBJ1-1, the CDR3 gives the full variable domain: EAGVVQSPRYKIIEKKQPVAFWCNPISGHNTLYWYLQNLGQGPELLIRYENEEAVDDSQLPKDRFSAERLKGVDSTLKIQPAELGDSAVYLCASSLDGQAGSEAFFGQGTRLTVV.

This clone has only one observation. V gene TRBV30 combines with J gene TRBJ2-3, with D perhaps matching TRBD1 (5 bases). Trimming removed 3 bases from V and 5 bases from J, with 18 bases in between. The germline CDR1 and CDR2 sequences are GTSNPN and SVGIG (reference sequence). There are 15 residues in the CDR3. The CDR3: CAWSPGNVGLDTQYF. For the CDR3, the DNA is TGTGCCTGGAGCCCAGGGAATGTCGGGTTAGATACGCAGTATTTT.

The rearrangement joins TRBV12-3 or TRBV12-4 to TRBJ2-7, with 13 nucleotides matching TRBD2. V dropped 7 bases and J dropped 9; count of bases not matched to a gene: 3. This CDR3 spans 12 amino acids. CDR3 region: CASKLAGGRQYF. The CDR3 bases are TGTGCCAGCAAACTAGCGGGGGGGCGGCAGTACTTC.

This rearrangement joins TRBV7-2 to TRBJ1-5; TRBD1 is a possible D gene (6 bases). Germline CDR1 is SGHTA and CDR2 is FQGNSA. The V end lost 1 base, the J end lost 7 bases, and 20 bases lay between the germline ends. The length of the CDR3 is 17 residues. The CDR3 is CASSLGGGRGLWQPQHF. CDR3 DNA: TGTGCCAGCAGCTTAGGAGGCGGCAGGGGACTTTGGCAGCCCCAGCATTTT.

This clone came up many times. The chain has TRBV28 and TRBJ1-5, with TRBD1 matching over 8 bases. Germline V gene lookup returns CDR1 MDHEN and CDR2 SYDVKM. The CDR3 runs 15 residues. Trimming at V came to 4 bases and at J to 6 bases, leaving 8 bases not matched to a gene. The CDR3 protein is CASSSPAGGFQPQHF. CDR3 DNA sequence: TGTGCCAGCAGTTCCCCGGCAGGGGGCTTTCAGCCCCAGCATTTT. Combining the CDR3 with reference TRBV28 and TRBJ1-5 gives the whole variable domain DVKVTQSSRYLVKRTGEKVFLECVQDMDHENMFWYRQDPGLGLRLIYFSYDVKMKEKGDIPEGYSVSREKKERFSLILESASTNQTSMYLCASSSPAGGFQPQHFGDGTRLSIL.

About this clone itself: Sequence at one end of the junction differs from germline and may be a read error. The V gene is TRBV3-1 (or the pseudogene TRBV3-2), the J gene TRBJ2-5; a weak D match, TRBD2 (5 bases). CDR3 length equals 12 residues. The germline gives CDR1 LGHDT, CDR2 YNNKEL (reference sequence). In DNA form, the CDR3 reads TGTGCCAGCAGCCAAGACCTCATGGGGAGTAACTTC. Encoded protein: CASSQDLMGSNF.

This chain joins TRBV19 and TRBJ1-1, with 7 bases that match TRBD1. Germline V gene sequence: CDR1 LNHDA, CDR2 SQIVND (reference sequence). CDR3 size: 15 residues. V dropped 6 bases and J dropped 0; count of bases not matched to a gene: 7. The CDR3 coding sequence is TGTGCCAGTAGCGCACAGGGGAGGGTGAACACTGAAGCTTTCTTT. Encoded protein: CASSAQGRVNTEAFF.

The CDR3 loop is CASSTRQSTEAFF. The CDR3 nucleotides are TGTGCCAGCAGTACCCGACAGTCCACTGAAGCTTTCTTT. The chain links TRBV6-5 to TRBJ1-1; tentative D call: TRBD1 (5 bases). This CDR3 contains 13 residues. Trimming removed 5 bases at V and 4 bases at J, with 11 bases between. Germline lookup yields CDR1 MNHEY and CDR2 SVGAGI.

The CDR3 nucleotides are TGTGCCAGCAGCCTTGTGGGGGTGGCTTTCTTT. Translated, it gives CASSLVGVAFF. V and J are TRBV7-8 and TRBJ1-1; the D gene is possibly TRBD1 (5 bases). CDR3 length: 11 residues. Germline assignment: CDR1 SGHVS and CDR2 FQNEAQ. The V end was cut by 5 bases, the J end by 11 bases, with 12 bases between. Full variable domain (outside the CDR3, taken from reference TRBV7-8 and TRBJ1-1): GAGVSQSPRYKVAKRGQDVALRCDPISGHVSLFWYQQALGQGPEFLTYFQNEAQLDKSGLPSDRFFAERPEGSVSTLKIQRTQQEDSAVYLCASSLVGVAFFGQGTRLTVV.

The CDR3 sequence is CASSWKYNEQFF. DNA of the CDR3: TGCGCCAGCAGCTGGAAGTACAATGAGCAGTTCTTC. The rearrangement links TRBV5-1 to TRBJ2-1; D gene unclear. V dropped 3 bases and J dropped 4 bases, with 5 bases sitting between them. CDR3 length: 12 residues. Germline CDR1 reads SGHRS; CDR2 reads YFSETQ.

The chain has TRBV4-2 and TRBJ1-3, with D unresolved. The CDR3 consists of 14 residues. Germline CDR1 LGHNA, CDR2 YNFKEQ. Trimming took off 2 bases at V and 3 bases at J, with 8 bases between the two ends. CDR3 region: CASSQTPGGNTIYF. The CDR3 nucleotides read TGTGCCAGCAGCCAAACCCCAGGTGGAAACACCATATATTTT.

The sample holds one count of this clone. The DNA of the CDR3 is TGTGCTGTGGGGTCCAGGGGGCTTGACTATGGCTACACCTTC. Translating gives CAVGSRGLDYGYTF. The genes are TRBV12-5 and TRBJ1-2; TRBD1 matches 8 bases. The ends lost 11 bases at V and 3 bases at J; junction bases unmatched: 11. CDR3 length: 14 amino acids. Germline CDR1 is LGHNT and CDR2 is FRNRAP.

The chain is built from TRBV3-1 (or the pseudogene TRBV3-2) and TRBJ2-7, with D possibly being TRBD1 (6 bases). The CDR3 runs 18 residues. V lost 5 bases to trimming and J lost 0 bases, with 23 bases between them. CDR1 is LGHDT and CDR2 is YNNKEL in the germline V gene (reference sequence). The CDR3 region is CASSSQGQGHYRSYEQYF. DNA for the CDR3: TGTGCCAGCAGCTCCCAAGGCCAGGGACACTACCGCTCCTACGAGCAGTACTTC.

CDR3 loop: CAWSSGWDGYTF. The CDR3 DNA follows: TGTGCCTGGAGTTCGGGTTGGGACGGCTACACCTTC. V is TRBV30 and J is TRBJ1-2; maybe TRBD1 (5 bases). Per the germline V gene, CDR1 is GTSNPN and CDR2 is SVGIG (reference sequence). The V end lost 2 bases, the J end lost 8 bases, and 12 bases lay between the germline ends. This CDR3 spans 12 amino acids.

A single count supports this clone. The junction and the germline gene differ at one end; a read error may be behind it. The CDR3 region has the DNA TGTGCTAGCAGCTCCAACCAGGGGGGGCCGGGAGAGACCCAGTACTTC. It specifies CASSSNQGGPGETQYF. The chain joins TRBV7-7 to TRBJ2-5; the D gene could be TRBD1 or TRBD2 (7 bases each). CDR1 and CDR2 (germline): SSHAT, FNYEAQ (reference sequence). The CDR3 contains 16 residues. The complete variable domain, with remaining parts taken from reference TRBV7-7 and TRBJ2-5, reads GAGVSQSPRYKVTKRGQDVTLRCDPISSHATLYWYQQALGQGPEFLTYFNYEAQPDKSGLPSDRFSAERPEGSISTLTIQRTEQRDSAMYRCASSSNQGGPGETQYFGPGTRLLVL.

The chain combines TRBV19 with TRBJ1-1; TRBD1 is a possible D gene (5 bases). The CDR3 covers 12 residues. Germline lookup yields CDR1 LNHDA and CDR2 SQIVND (reference sequence). V was trimmed by 6 bases and J by 5 bases, leaving 10 bases between them. The CDR3 sequence is CASRGPGTEAFF. The CDR3, as DNA: TGTGCCAGTAGGGGGCCGGGGACTGAAGCTTTCTTT. The full variable domain, in which reference TRBV19 and TRBJ1-1 provide the parts outside the CDR3, is DGGITQSPKYLFRKEGQNVTLSCEQNLNHDAMYWYRQDPGQGLRLIYYSQIVNDFQKGDIAEGYSVSREKKESFPLTVTSAQKNPTAFYLCASRGPGTEAFFGQGTRLTVV.

The chain has TRBV9 and TRBJ2-7; 8 nucleotides agree with TRBD1. Trimming at V came to 0 bases and at J to 3 bases, leaving 2 bases not matched to a gene. From germline, CDR1 is SGDLS and CDR2 YYNGEE. This CDR3 region has 14 residues. CDR3 sequence: CASSVAGQVYEQYF. The CDR3 DNA reads TGTGCCAGCAGCGTAGCGGGACAGGTCTACGAGCAGTACTTC. Filled out from reference TRBV9 and TRBJ2-7, the complete variable domain reads DSGVTQTPKHLITATGQRVTLRCSPRSGDLSVYWYQQSLDQGLQFLIQYYNGEERAKGNILERFSAQQFPDLHSELNLSSLELGDSALYFCASSVAGQVYEQYFGPGTRLTVT.

This rearrangement joins TRBV5-1 to TRBJ2-5, with D possibly being TRBD1 (6 bases). CDR3 length equals 14 residues. Per the germline V gene, CDR1 is SGHRS and CDR2 is YFSETQ. V was clipped by 0 bases and J by 5 bases, with 11 bases between them. This chain's CDR3 is CASSLGHREETQYF. CDR3 nucleotides: TGCGCCAGCAGCTTGGGGCACAGGGAGGAGACCCAGTACTTC.

V and J are TRBV5-1 and TRBJ1-3; TRBD1 might be the D (5 bases). CDR1 and CDR2 from the germline V gene are SGHRS and YFSETQ. V dropped 3 bases and J dropped 2 bases, with 12 bases sitting between them. The CDR3 consists of 15 residues. Here the CDR3 reads CASSSTVNTGNTIYF. The CDR3 coding sequence is TGCGCCAGCAGCTCGACAGTGAACACTGGAAACACCATATATTTT.